This T cell receptor (beta chain) was sequenced during a study of shared clonotypes between healthy human individuals. The ends were cut back, 2 bases at V and 2 bases at J, with 7 bases in the middle. The CDR3 is 13 residues long. Germline-derived CDR1 and CDR2 are WNHNN and SYGVQD (reference sequence). The repertoire was sequenced with immunoSEQ multiplex PCR; TCRdb's copy has only in-frame clones and lacks some. The profile shows 1.5 million to 1.9 million clones, approximately 98% of them singletons. This sequence was found in a young man in good health. The J gene is TRBJ2-7, the V gene TRBV10-1; D not certain. Sequencing used naive CD4+ T cells sorted from blood. Subset: CD45RA+ positively selected. The CDR3: CASSETTAYEQYF. CDR3 sequence (DNA): TGCGCCAGCAGTGAGACAACAGCCTACGAGCAGTACTTC.